Below, 9 T cell receptor beta chains from the same sample are listed, as sequenced in a study of CD8 T cells in ankylosing spondylitis. TCRdb fed the 5' RACE reads into MiXCR, producing one record per CDR3 protein. The sample records 150,000 to 200,000 distinct CDR3 sequences, around 17% being singletons. The specimen sequenced was blood, either unsorted or a sorted T cell fraction (not recorded which). These receptors were collected from a male donor with ankylosing spondylitis or in good health (not recorded which).

The chain joins TRBV6-5 to TRBJ2-7; weak D call: TRBD2 (5 bases). V lost 0 bases and J 7 bases, leaving 10 bases between the germline ends. This CDR3 contains 13 residues. Germline CDR1 and CDR2: MNHEY and SVGAGI. The CDR3 coding sequence is TGTGCCAGCAGTTACTCGATCGGCGGGGAGCAGTACTTC. Its protein is CASSYSIGGEQYF.

This clonotype was seen more than once but under ten times. V is TRBV7-2 and J is TRBJ2-3, with a weak D call TRBD1 (5 bases). V shed 0 bases and J shed 2 bases, with 9 bases lying between them. CDR1 SGHTA and CDR2 FQGNSA come from the germline V gene. CDR3 length: 15 amino acids. The CDR3 DNA reads TGTGCCAGCAGCTTAGCTGGGGCTTTCACAGATACGCAGTATTTT. Its translation: CASSLAGAFTDTQYF.

This chain connects TRBV5-5 to TRBJ1-4; 9 bases are a match to TRBD1. Germline assignment: CDR1 SGHKS and CDR2 YYEKEE (reference sequence). The CDR3 sequence is 18 residues long. V was clipped by 0 bases and J by 10 bases; unmatched bases: 16. The DNA of the CDR3 is TGTGCCAGCAGCTTGGGGGACAGGGAAGGAGTAATGAAGGGAAAACTGTTTTTT. Protein: CASSLGDREGVMKGKLFF.

This clonotype was detected many times. The chain links TRBV20-1 to TRBJ2-3, with 7 bases identical to TRBD2. Germline CDR1 and CDR2: DFQATT and SNEGSKA (reference sequence). The CDR3 covers 14 residues. With V trimmed by 5 bases and J by 0 bases, 5 bases remained unmatched. The CDR3 reads CSAGLVGSTDTQYF. CDR3 nucleotide sequence: TGCAGTGCTGGACTAGTGGGGAGCACAGATACGCAGTATTTT.

CDR3 protein: CASSQVGTGVQPQHF. CDR3 nucleotides: TGCGCCAGCAGCCAAGTTGGGACAGGGGTACAGCCCCAGCATTTT. This chain links TRBV4-1 with TRBJ1-5; TRBD1 matches at 10 bases. Trimming at V came to 1 base and at J to 7 bases, leaving 4 bases not matched to a gene. This CDR3 spans 15 amino acids. Germline CDR1 and CDR2: MGHRA and YSYEKL.

This clonotype appeared a single time. This sequence joins TRBV5-1 and TRBJ1-1, with 7 bases lining up with TRBD1. With V trimmed by 5 bases and J by 7 bases, 11 bases remained unmatched. This CDR3 is built from 14 residues. Germline CDR1 is SGHRS and CDR2 is YFSETQ. CDR3 sequence (DNA): TGCGCCAGCAGGGCTGGACAGGACGTCAGTGAAGCTTTCTTT. Its protein product is CASRAGQDVSEAFF.

Of note for this clonotype: A read error may produce the germline difference seen at one junction end. The chain combines TRBV3-1 with TRBJ2-2; TRBD1 aligns across 8 bases. CDR3 length: 19 amino acids. The germline CDR1 and CDR2 sequences are LGHDT and YNNKEL (reference sequence). As DNA, the CDR3 is TGTGCCACCAGCCCCCCCTTCAACACCAGGGGGCGAAAAACCGGGGAGCTGTTTTTT. Translating gives CATSPPFNTRGRKTGELFF.

This chain's CDR3 is CASSSDGLYSNQPQHF. The CDR3 coding sequence is TGTGCCAGCAGCTCGGACGGACTGTATAGCAATCAGCCCCAGCATTTT. This chain uses TRBV7-8 with TRBJ1-5; D ambiguous. The CDR3 contains 16 residues. The germline V gene encodes CDR1 SGHVS and CDR2 FQNEAQ. Trimming removed 4 bases at V and 0 bases at J, with 13 bases between.

This clonotype was counted ten times or more. This chain joins TRBV5-1 and TRBJ2-7; D might be TRBD1 (6 bases). V was pared by 4 bases and J by 3 bases, with 17 bases between. CDR3 length: 15 residues. Germline CDR1 reads SGHRS; CDR2 reads YFSETQ. CDR3 amino acids: CASSPPLAGDYEQYF. The CDR3 nucleotides read TGCGCCAGCAGCCCCCCGCTTGCAGGGGACTACGAGCAGTACTTC.